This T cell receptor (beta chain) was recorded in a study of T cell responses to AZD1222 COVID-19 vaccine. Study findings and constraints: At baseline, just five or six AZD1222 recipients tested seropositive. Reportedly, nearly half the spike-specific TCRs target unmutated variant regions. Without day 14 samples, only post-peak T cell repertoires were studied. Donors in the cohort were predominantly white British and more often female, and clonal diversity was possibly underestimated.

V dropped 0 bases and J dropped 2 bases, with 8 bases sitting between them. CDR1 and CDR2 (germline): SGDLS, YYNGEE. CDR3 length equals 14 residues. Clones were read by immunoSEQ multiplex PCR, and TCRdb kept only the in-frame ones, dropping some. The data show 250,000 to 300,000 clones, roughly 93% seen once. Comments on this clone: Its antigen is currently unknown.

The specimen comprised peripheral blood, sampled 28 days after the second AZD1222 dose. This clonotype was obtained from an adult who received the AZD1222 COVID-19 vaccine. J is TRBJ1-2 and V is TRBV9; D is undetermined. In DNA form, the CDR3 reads TGTGCCAGCAGCGTAGATTCTGGGAACTATGGCTACACCTTC. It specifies CASSVDSGNYGYTF.